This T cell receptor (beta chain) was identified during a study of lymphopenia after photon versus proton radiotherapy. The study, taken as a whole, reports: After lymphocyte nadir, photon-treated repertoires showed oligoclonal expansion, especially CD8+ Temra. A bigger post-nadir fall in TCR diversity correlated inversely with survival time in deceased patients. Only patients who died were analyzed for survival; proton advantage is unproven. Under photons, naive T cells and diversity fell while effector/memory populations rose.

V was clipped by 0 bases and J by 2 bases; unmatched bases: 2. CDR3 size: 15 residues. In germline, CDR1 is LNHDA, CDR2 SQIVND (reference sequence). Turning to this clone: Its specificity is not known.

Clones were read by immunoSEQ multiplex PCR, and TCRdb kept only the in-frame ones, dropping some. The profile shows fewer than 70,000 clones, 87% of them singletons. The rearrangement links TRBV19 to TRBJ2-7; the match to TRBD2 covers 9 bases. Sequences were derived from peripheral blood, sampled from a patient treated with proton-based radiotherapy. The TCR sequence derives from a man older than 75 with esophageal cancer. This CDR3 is CASSIEGGRAYEQYF. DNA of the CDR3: TGTGCCAGTAGTATAGAGGGCGGGAGGGCCTACGAGCAGTACTTC. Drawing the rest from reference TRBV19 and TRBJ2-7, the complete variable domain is DGGITQSPKYLFRKEGQNVTLSCEQNLNHDAMYWYRQDPGQGLRLIYYSQIVNDFQKGDIAEGYSVSREKKESFPLTVTSAQKNPTAFYLCASSIEGGRAYEQYFGPGTRLTVT.